These 22 T cell receptor beta chains were all obtained from the same sample, sequenced in a study of beta chain features in type 1 diabetes (dated by TCRdb to 2017 to 2018). Preparation of the library involved the immunoSEQ multiplex PCR assay. The High Capacity cDNA Reverse Transcription Kit was used to reverse transcribe all of the isolated RNA, meaning that expressed TCRB transcripts were what got sequenced. In its TCRdb copy, this immuneACCESS table keeps in-frame sequences only and misses some clones. Where compared with another copy, unresolved V genes explain less than half of these, and the others have no known cause. This sample is represented by roughly 370,000 clones; approximately 15% of them were singletons. The top ten hold around 0.035% of the sample. Sequenced: naive CD4+ T cells from blood. The meaning of the sample's cell subset or site label: true naive CD4+ T cells. The receptors were gathered from a man aged 30 to 39 in good health.

The chain joins TRBV18 to TRBJ2-3; D might be TRBD2 (6 bases). Germline V gene lookup returns CDR1 KGHSH and CDR2 LQKENI. The germline V and J ends were trimmed by 2 bases and 8 bases, with 23 bases remaining between them. The CDR3 is 17 residues long. CDR3 sequence reads: CASSPSGGTSSQGTQYF. DNA for the CDR3: TGTGCCAGCTCACCATCTGGCGGGACTTCCTCTCAGGGTACGCAGTATTTT.

This clone has only a few counts. The CDR3 DNA follows: TGTGCCTCCCCGAACCCCGGGGGCTATGGCTACACCTTC. Its protein is CASPNPGGYGYTF. V usage is TRBV30 and J usage is TRBJ1-2, with D perhaps TRBD1 (5 bases). Deletions cut 7 bases from V and 4 bases from J, with 16 bases between. CDR1 is GTSNPN, CDR2 SVGIG, per germline (reference sequence). The CDR3 consists of 13 residues.

The rearrangement uses TRBV11-3 and TRBJ2-7; D not resolved. With 1 base removed from V and 4 bases from J, the gap between germline ends came to 8 bases. CDR1 and CDR2 (germline): SGHNT, YENEEA. The CDR3 loop spans 13 amino acids. CDR3 amino acids: CASSLGTAYEQYV. The CDR3 DNA reads TGTGCCAGCAGCTTAGGGACGGCTTACGAGCAGTACGTC.

The V gene is TRBV7-9, the J gene TRBJ2-1; perhaps D is TRBD1 or TRBD2 (5 bases each). The V end lost 5 bases, the J end lost 0 bases, and 17 bases lay between the germline ends. CDR1 is SEHNR and CDR2 is FQNEAQ in the germline V gene (reference sequence). The CDR3 extends over 17 amino acids. The CDR3 coding sequence is TGTGCCAGCAGCACGAGGACGGGACCTTCCTCCTACAATGAGCAGTTCTTC. Protein product: CASSTRTGPSSYNEQFF.

The chain links TRBV27 to TRBJ1-2; weak D call: TRBD1 (5 bases). The ends were cut back, 0 bases at V and 2 bases at J, with 16 bases in the middle. CDR1 and CDR2 (germline): MNHEY, SMNVEV (reference sequence). CDR3 length: 17 residues. CDR3 DNA: TGTGCCAGCAGTTTATCCCCCGGGACCGCGGACAACTATGGCTACACCTTC. This encodes CASSLSPGTADNYGYTF.

The rearrangement links TRBV25-1 to TRBJ2-7; TRBD1 matches 8 bases. Germline CDR1 is MGHDK and CDR2 is SYGVNS. Trimming removed 8 bases from V and 6 bases from J; junction bases left unmatched: 12. CDR3 size: 14 residues. The CDR3 DNA sequence: TGTGCCAGCCATGGGGACAGGATAGGGATCGAGCAGTACGTC. It codes for CASHGDRIGIEQYV.

The chain is built from TRBV18 and TRBJ1-1; D perhaps matches TRBD1 (5 bases). The CDR3 contains 14 residues. Trimming cost V 3 bases and J 2 bases, with 10 bases left between them. Germline values: CDR1 KGHSH, CDR2 LQKENI. DNA for the CDR3: TGTGCCAGCTCACCGAGGTGGGGCAACACTGAAGCTTTCTTT. This translates into CASSPRWGNTEAFF. The variable domain in full, with the rest retrieved from reference TRBV18 and TRBJ1-1, is NAGVMQNPRHLVRRRGQEARLRCSPMKGHSHVYWYRQLPEEGLKFMVYLQKENIIDESGMPKERFSAEFPKEGPSILRIQQVVRGDSAAYFCASSPRWGNTEAFFGQGTRLTVV.

The V gene is TRBV11-3, the J gene TRBJ1-1; D gene unclear. Germline CDR1 is SGHNT and CDR2 is YENEEA. V was trimmed by 0 bases and J by 1 base, leaving 3 bases between them. The CDR3 is 13 residues long. CDR3 in amino acids: CASSLEENTEAFF. The CDR3, as DNA: TGTGCCAGCAGCTTAGAGGAGAACACTGAAGCTTTCTTT.

The gene calls are TRBV4-2 and TRBJ1-1; the D gene is possibly TRBD1 (5 bases). Trimming cost V 1 base and J 5 bases, with 14 bases left between them. Germline values: CDR1 LGHNA, CDR2 YNFKEQ. The CDR3 sequence is 15 residues long. The CDR3 nucleotides are TGTGCCAGCAGCCAAGGAAGGGGCGCGGGAACTGAAGCTTTCTTT. This encodes CASSQGRGAGTEAFF.

The rearrangement joins TRBV10-3 to TRBJ2-1; 10 bases align to TRBD2. CDR3 size: 14 residues. Germline CDR1 and CDR2: ENHRY and SYGVKD. V lost 9 bases and J lost 7; bases outside the gene matches: 9. DNA of the CDR3: TGTGCCATTAACTCACTAGCGGGATGGAATGAGCAGTTCTTC. Translated, it gives CAINSLAGWNEQFF.

This clone turned up a few times. The rearrangement joins TRBV6-5 to TRBJ2-3, with D possibly being TRBD2 (5 bases). The CDR3 covers 12 residues. Trimming removed 6 bases from V and 6 bases from J, with 10 bases in between. CDR1 and CDR2 from the germline V gene are MNHEY and SVGAGI. CDR3 sequence (DNA): TGTGCCAGCAGGGACTCGTGGGATACGCAGTATTTT. It specifies CASRDSWDTQYF.

Regarding this clone: A read error may account for a junction end that differs from germline. The rearrangement links TRBV7-7 to TRBJ2-1; 14 nucleotides match TRBD2. The germline CDR1 and CDR2 sequences are SSHAT and FNYEAQ (reference sequence). The CDR3 runs to 15 residues. The CDR3 DNA follows: TGTGCTAGCAGCCTGACTAGCGGGAGGGAGAGTGAGCAGTTCTTC. It translates to CASSLTSGRESEQFF.

The chain carries TRBV7-2 and TRBJ1-2; D unclear. The CDR3 is 14 residues long. Trimming stripped 1 base from V and 3 bases from J, with 9 bases between. Germline values: CDR1 SGHTA, CDR2 FQGNSA. The CDR3: CASSLVGNHYGYTF. CDR3 nucleotides: TGTGCCAGCAGCTTAGTGGGAAACCACTATGGCTACACCTTC.

The CDR3 is CSLTLNVEQFF. In DNA form, the CDR3 reads TGCAGTCTGACCCTTAATGTTGAGCAGTTCTTC. The V and J genes are TRBV20-1 and TRBJ2-1; unclear D gene. The germline CDR1 and CDR2 sequences are DFQATT and SNEGSKA (reference sequence). Trimming removed 8 bases at V and 9 bases at J, with 14 bases between. This CDR3 is built from 11 residues.

This rearrangement joins TRBV7-9 to TRBJ1-2, with D perhaps matching TRBD1 (5 bases). Germline CDR1 SEHNR, CDR2 FQNEAQ (reference sequence). V gave up 2 bases and J gave up 8 bases, with 12 bases separating them. This CDR3 is 13 amino acids long. The CDR3 sequence: CASSLQGGEGYTF. In DNA, the CDR3 is TGTGCCAGCAGCTTACAGGGAGGAGAGGGCTACACCTTC.

V usage is TRBV14 and J usage is TRBJ2-7; D uncertain. Trimming took off 0 bases at V and 4 bases at J, with 4 bases between the two ends. Germline V CDR1 and CDR2: SGHDN, FVKESK. The CDR3 totals 12 residues. In nucleotides, the CDR3 is TGTGCCAGCAGCCAAGACTGGTACGAGCAGTACTTC. This gives the protein CASSQDWYEQYF.

This clone was seen a few times. The chain links TRBV20-1 to TRBJ1-5; D is ambiguous. The length of the CDR3 is 11 residues. The V and J ends lost 3 bases and 11 bases respectively, with 11 bases between them. Germline loops: CDR1 DFQATT, CDR2 SNEGSKA (reference sequence). CDR3 protein: CSASLGDAQHF. For the CDR3, the DNA is TGCAGTGCTAGTCTGGGAGACGCCCAGCATTTT.

The V call is TRBV21-1, the J call TRBJ2-5. TRBV21-1 is given as a pseudogene. The CDR3 covers 15 residues. DNA of the CDR3: TGTGCCAGCAGCAAAGGGAACTTGCCACAAGAGACCCAGTACTTC. The encoded protein is CASSKGNLPQETQYF.

This chain joins TRBV4-1 and TRBJ2-4; D is perhaps TRBD1 (6 bases). Trimming removed 4 bases at V and 8 bases at J, with 12 bases between. The CDR3 sequence is 13 residues long. Germline loops: CDR1 MGHRA, CDR2 YSYEKL. The CDR3 here is CASSPAPGDIQYF. DNA for the CDR3: TGCGCCAGCAGCCCAGCCCCAGGGGACATTCAGTACTTC.

The chain links TRBV7-7 to TRBJ2-7, with D possibly being TRBD1 or TRBD2 (5 bases each). The CDR3 contains 14 residues. Between the trimmed V and J ends, which lost 4 bases and 5 bases, there was a span of 15 bases. Germline V CDR1 and CDR2: SSHAT, FNYEAQ (reference sequence). CDR3 in DNA: TGTGCCAGCAGCTCAACCGGGACCTCAAACGAGCAGTACTTC. Translated: CASSSTGTSNEQYF. Full variable domain (rest looked up from reference TRBV7-7 and TRBJ2-7): GAGVSQSPRYKVTKRGQDVTLRCDPISSHATLYWYQQALGQGPEFLTYFNYEAQPDKSGLPSDRFSAERPEGSISTLTIQRTEQRDSAMYRCASSSTGTSNEQYFGPGTRLTVT.

This clone came up a few times. The rearrangement uses TRBV5-4 and TRBJ2-5; 14 bases match TRBD2. Germline V lookup: CDR1 SGHNT, CDR2 YYREEE (reference sequence). The length of the CDR3 is 18 residues. V shed 3 bases and J 1 base; nucleotides not matched to a gene: 8. The CDR3 coding sequence is TGTGCCAGCAGCTCACGGACTAGCGGGAGGTCAATCCAAGAGACCCAGTACTTC. This sequence encodes CASSSRTSGRSIQETQYF.

The chain couples TRBV6-1 to TRBJ2-4; no reliable D call. The CDR3 spans 14 residues. The germline gives CDR1 MNHNS, CDR2 SASEGT. V was pared by 4 bases and J by 7 bases, with 14 bases between. Here the CDR3 DNA reads TGTGCCAGCAGTGGTTGGGAAGTGACGAACATTCAGTACTTC. Encoded protein: CASSGWEVTNIQYF.